This T cell receptor beta chain was recovered during a study of immune cell composition in non-small cell lung cancer. CDR1 and CDR2 from the germline V gene are SGHTA and FQGNSA. The CDR3 has 15 residues. V dropped 5 bases and J dropped 4; count of bases not matched to a gene: 7. The normal lung sample lay at least 3 cm, and maximally far, from the tumour. Here immunoSEQ multiplex PCR was the method, and the copy in TCRdb shows in-frame clones only, minus some. Among under 3,000 clones listed, roughly two thirds were seen once. Separately, the same data were catalogued under a study of CD4 T cells in lung cancer.

The chain is built from TRBV7-2 and TRBJ1-1; 10 bases fit TRBD1. The source material was non-adjacent lung tissue. The receptor was isolated from a human donor with non-small cell lung cancer. CDR3 sequence reads: CASSPHGQGGTEAFF. The CDR3 DNA follows: TGTGCCAGCAGCCCGCACGGACAGGGGGGCACTGAAGCTTTCTTT.